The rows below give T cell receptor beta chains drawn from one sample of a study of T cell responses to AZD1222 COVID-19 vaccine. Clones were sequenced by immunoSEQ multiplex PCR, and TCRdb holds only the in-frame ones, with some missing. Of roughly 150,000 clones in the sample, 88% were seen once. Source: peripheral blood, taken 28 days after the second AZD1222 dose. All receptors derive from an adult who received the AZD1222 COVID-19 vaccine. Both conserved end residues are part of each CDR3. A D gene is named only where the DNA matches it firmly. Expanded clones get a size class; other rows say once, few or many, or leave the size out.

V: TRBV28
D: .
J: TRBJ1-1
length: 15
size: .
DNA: TGTGCCAGCAGTATTGATCGACTGGAAAACACTGAAGCTTTCTTT
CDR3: CASSIDRLENTEAFF

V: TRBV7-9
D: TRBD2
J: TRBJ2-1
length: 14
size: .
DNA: TGTGCCAGCAGCTGGGTCTCTAGCGGTAGAGAACAGTTCTTC
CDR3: CASSWVSSGREQFF

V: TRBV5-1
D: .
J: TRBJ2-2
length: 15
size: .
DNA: TGCGCCAGCAGCTTTGGGGGAGTTGACACCGGGGAGCTGTTTTTT
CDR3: CASSFGGVDTGELFF

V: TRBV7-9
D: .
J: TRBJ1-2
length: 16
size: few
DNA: TGTGCCAGCAGCTTGTGGCAGGGCCCCATAGTGGTAGGCTACACCTTC
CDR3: CASSLWQGPIVVGYTF

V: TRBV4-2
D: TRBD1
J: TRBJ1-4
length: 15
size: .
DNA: TGTGCCAGCAGCATGGGACAGCCTGACAATGAAAAACTGTTTTTT
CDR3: CASSMGQPDNEKLFF

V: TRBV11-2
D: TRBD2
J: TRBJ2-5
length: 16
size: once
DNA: TGTGCCAGCAGCTTAGGACTAGCGGGAGTATTAGAGACCCAGTACTTC
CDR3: CASSLGLAGVLETQYF

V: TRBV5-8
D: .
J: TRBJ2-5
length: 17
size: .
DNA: TGTGCCAGCAGTTTCGCAACTTCGTCAGACAGTAAAGAGACCCAGTACTTC
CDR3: CASSFATSSDSKETQYF

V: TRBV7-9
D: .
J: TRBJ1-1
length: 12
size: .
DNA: TGTGCCAGCAGCTGGGATAGGACTGAAGCTTTCTTT
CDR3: CASSWDRTEAFF

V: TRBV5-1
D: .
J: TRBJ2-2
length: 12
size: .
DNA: TGCGCCAGCAGCTTGGAAACCGGGGAGCTGTTTTTT
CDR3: CASSLETGELFF

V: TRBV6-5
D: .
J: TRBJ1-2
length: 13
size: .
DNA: TGTGCCAGCAGCCTTGCGGGGCGCTATGGCTACACCTTC
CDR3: CASSLAGRYGYTF

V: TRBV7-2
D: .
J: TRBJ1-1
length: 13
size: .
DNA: TGTGCCAGCAGCTTAGCAGAGAAGGGCCATGGTTTCTTT
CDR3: CASSLAEKGHGFF

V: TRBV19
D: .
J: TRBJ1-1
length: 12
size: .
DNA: TGTGCCACCGTCACGAAGAACACTGAAGCTTTCTTT
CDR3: CATVTKNTEAFF

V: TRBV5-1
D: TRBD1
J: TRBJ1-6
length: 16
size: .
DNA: TGCGCCAGCAACAGGGGCGAAACTACCTATAATTCACCCCTCCACTTT
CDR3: CASNRGETTYNSPLHF

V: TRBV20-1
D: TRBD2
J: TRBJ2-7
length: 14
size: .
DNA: TGCAGTGCTAGTTCCCTTCTAGCGGGATACGAGCAGTACTTC
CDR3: CSASSLLAGYEQYF

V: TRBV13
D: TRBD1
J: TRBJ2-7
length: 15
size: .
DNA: TGTGCCAGCAGCTCCTCCCTAGACAGGGGTTACGAGCAGTACTTC
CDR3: CASSSSLDRGYEQYF

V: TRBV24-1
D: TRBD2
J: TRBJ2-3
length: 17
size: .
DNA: TGTGCCACCAGTGGTCCCGGGACTAGCGGGAGAACAGATACGCAGTATTTT
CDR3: CATSGPGTSGRTDTQYF

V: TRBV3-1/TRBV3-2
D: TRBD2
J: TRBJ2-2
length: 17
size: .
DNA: TGTGCCAGCAGCCAGCCAGTGGGAGGGCCATCGGCCGGGGAGCTGTTTTTT
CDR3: CASSQPVGGPSAGELFF